A single sample gave rise to the 21 T cell receptor beta chains below, sequenced in a study of blood T cell repertoires in COVID-19. Libraries were prepared by immunoSEQ multiplex PCR; TCRdb keeps only in-frame clonotypes and omits some of them. The table has fewer than 300,000 clones, less than 85% seen once. The sequenced sample consisted of peripheral blood. The receptor source for this set is a woman between 18 and 29 years old with acute or convalescent COVID-19.

This clone occurred once. The chain uses TRBV6-4 and TRBJ1-2; tentative D call: TRBD1 (5 bases). CDR3 length: 15 residues. The V gene lost 4 bases and the J gene lost 2 bases, with 14 bases spanning the gap. The germline gives CDR1 MRHNA, CDR2 SNTAGT. CDR3 in amino acids: CASSASAAGNYGYTF. CDR3 DNA: TGTGCCAGCAGTGCCAGCGCAGCAGGGAACTATGGCTACACCTTC.

This clone was seen many times. This rearrangement joins TRBV10-1 to TRBJ2-2, with 8 positions matching TRBD2. CDR1 and CDR2 (germline): WNHNN, SYGVQD (reference sequence). This CDR3 is built from 15 residues. The J segment lost 2 bases and the V segment lost 3 bases, leaving 2 bases of the junction unmatched. The CDR3 protein is CASSEIAGNTGELFF. The CDR3 DNA follows: TGCGCCAGCAGTGAAATAGCGGGAAACACCGGGGAGCTGTTTTTT.

The CDR3 here is CASSPHRGRGTEAFF. The CDR3 DNA is TGTGCCAGCAGTCCACACAGGGGGCGCGGAACTGAAGCTTTCTTT. The chain couples TRBV27 to TRBJ1-1; TRBD1 aligns across 9 bases. CDR1 is MNHEY and CDR2 is SMNVEV in the germline V gene (reference sequence). The CDR3 is 15 amino acids. V shed 5 bases and J 5 bases; nucleotides not matched to a gene: 9.

The V call is TRBV7-2, the J call TRBJ1-6; the D gene is possibly TRBD1 (5 bases). The germline V gene encodes CDR1 SGHTA and CDR2 FQGNSA. V lost 5 bases to trimming and J lost 5 bases, with 16 bases between them. The CDR3 length is 16 residues. This chain's CDR3 is CASSKTVTLNNSPLHF. Here the CDR3 DNA reads TGTGCCAGCAGCAAGACAGTTACCTTAAATAATTCACCCCTCCACTTT.

V and J are TRBV19 and TRBJ2-6; D unresolved. CDR3 length: 15 amino acids. Germline values: CDR1 LNHDA, CDR2 SQIVND (reference sequence). Between the trimmed V and J ends, which lost 3 bases and 0 bases, there was a span of 6 bases. The CDR3 sequence: CASSIYDSGANVLTF. The CDR3 DNA is TGTGCCAGTAGTATCTACGACTCTGGGGCCAACGTCCTGACTTTC.

The chain links TRBV6-2 or TRBV6-3 to TRBJ2-3; 11 nucleotides agree with TRBD2. Germline-derived CDR1 and CDR2 are MNHEY and SVGEGT. The CDR3 is made up of 17 amino acids. The V and J ends lost 7 bases and 10 bases, in that order; junction bases with no gene match: 19. The CDR3 DNA reads TGTGCCAGCATCCCCGTTGGTGGGACTAGCGGTCGTGCGGCGCAGTATTTT. It is translated as CASIPVGGTSGRAAQYF.

The J gene is TRBJ1-1, the V gene TRBV29-1; possible D gene TRBD1, 6 bases. This CDR3 comprises 13 residues. V was clipped by 3 bases and J by 4 bases, with 12 bases between them. In germline, CDR1 is SQVTM, CDR2 ANQGSEA. CDR3 sequence: CSVDQGGRTEAFF. The DNA for the CDR3 is TGCAGCGTTGATCAAGGGGGTCGCACTGAAGCTTTCTTT.

This chain joins TRBV5-1 and TRBJ1-3; 7 bases are shared with TRBD1. The CDR3 is 17 amino acids. Trimming cost V 3 bases and J 0 bases; bases outside gene matches: 9. Germline V CDR1 and CDR2: SGHRS, YFSETQ. The CDR3 protein is CASSSTGINRSGNTIYF. The CDR3 DNA reads as TGCGCCAGCAGCTCGACAGGGATAAACCGCTCTGGAAACACCATATATTTT.

The chain uses TRBV5-4 and TRBJ2-3, with D possibly being TRBD1 (6 bases). Trimming took off 1 base at V and 2 bases at J, with 17 bases between the two ends. This CDR3 region has 17 residues. CDR1 SGHNT and CDR2 YYREEE come from the germline V gene (reference sequence). For the CDR3, the DNA is TGTGCCAGCAGCTTGCTGCGGGTGTCAGGGGACACAGATACGCAGTATTTT. Translated: CASSLLRVSGDTDTQYF.

V is TRBV5-6 and J is TRBJ2-1; D gene ambiguous. Trimming left V 0 bases short and J 7 bases short, with 8 bases between. The germline V gene has CDR1 SGHDT and CDR2 YYEEEE. The CDR3 covers 13 residues. The CDR3 coding sequence is TGTGCCAGCAGCTTGGAGTTCGGTAATGAGCAGTTCTTC. Protein: CASSLEFGNEQFF.

Comment on this clone: This specimen includes other DNA sequences encoding the same CDR3. CDR3 region: CASSWGVAYEQYF. The CDR3 bases are TGTGCCAGCAGTTGGGGAGTCGCCTACGAGCAGTACTTC. V gene TRBV6-5 combines with J gene TRBJ2-7; tentatively, D is TRBD2 (5 bases). This CDR3 region has 13 residues. Germline V gene sequence: CDR1 MNHEY, CDR2 SVGAGI. Trimming left V 4 bases short and J 2 bases short, with 9 bases between.

This rearrangement joins TRBV16 to TRBJ2-7; 7 positions match TRBD2. Germline V gene data show CDR1 as KGHSY and CDR2 as FQNENV. J was trimmed by 6 bases and V by 1 base; bases with no gene match: 6. CDR3 length: 14 residues. CDR3: CASSQWGGISEQYF. The CDR3 DNA is TGTGCCAGCAGCCAATGGGGGGGAATCTCCGAGCAGTACTTC.

The V gene is TRBV7-9, the J gene TRBJ2-5; possibly TRBD2 for D (6 bases). This CDR3 spans 12 amino acids. Germline CDR1 and CDR2: SEHNR and FQNEAQ (reference sequence). V was shortened by 5 bases and J by 5 bases, with 9 bases between the two germline ends. CDR3: CASSPAGETQYF. The CDR3 bases are TGTGCCAGCAGCCCAGCGGGTGAGACCCAGTACTTC. The entire variable domain, with the rest obtained from reference TRBV7-9 and TRBJ2-5, is as follows: DTGVSQNPRHKITKRGQNVTFRCDPISEHNRLYWYRQTLGQGPEFLTYFQNEAQLEKSRLLSDRFSAERPKGSFSTLEIQRTEQGDSAMYLCASSPAGETQYFGPGTRLLVL.

Points on this clone: The sample holds other DNA sequences that translate to the same CDR3. V gene TRBV3-1 (or the pseudogene TRBV3-2) combines with J gene TRBJ1-3; 8 bases agree with TRBD1. Germline V gives CDR1 LGHDT, CDR2 YNNKEL (reference sequence). V was clipped by 4 bases and J by 4 bases; unmatched bases: 3. The CDR3 totals 14 residues. The CDR3 DNA reads as TGTGCCAGCAGCCCCCGGGACAGGGGAAACACCATATATTTT. It translates to CASSPRDRGNTIYF.

The V gene is TRBV6-5, the J gene TRBJ2-7, with D possibly being TRBD1 (5 bases). Trimming left V 6 bases short and J 0 bases short, with 9 bases between. Germline V gene sequence: CDR1 MNHEY, CDR2 SVGAGI. CDR3 length: 13 residues. As DNA, the CDR3 is TGTGCCAGCAGCCGACAGCTCTCCTACGAGCAGTACTTC. Its translation is CASSRQLSYEQYF.

J is TRBJ1-5 and V is TRBV19; no firm D call. The CDR3 covers 14 residues. Trimming removed 4 bases from V and 2 bases from J, with 9 bases in between. The germline CDR1 and CDR2 sequences are LNHDA and SQIVND (reference sequence). CDR3 nucleotides: TGTGCCAGTAGTAGGGCAATGGGCAATCAGCCCCAGCATTTT. Residues: CASSRAMGNQPQHF.

The CDR3 region is CASSRPRQGSFGETQYF. The CDR3 bases are TGTGCCAGCAGCCGGCCAAGGCAGGGAAGTTTTGGGGAGACCCAGTACTTC. V is TRBV3-1 (or the pseudogene TRBV3-2) and J is TRBJ2-5; a weak D match, TRBD1 (5 bases). CDR1 and CDR2 from the germline V gene are LGHDT and YNNKEL (reference sequence). With 4 bases removed from V and 5 bases from J, the gap between germline ends came to 23 bases. The CDR3 is made up of 17 amino acids.

Only one count was recorded for this clone. The chain recombines TRBV11-2 with TRBJ2-1; 12 bases match TRBD2. The CDR3 has 17 residues. The germline gives CDR1 SGHAT, CDR2 FQNNGV. Germline trimming cut 5 bases from V and 13 bases from J; bases unmatched to any gene: 18. The CDR3 sequence: CASSRVTWTSGNPSQFF. CDR3 nucleotides: TGTGCCAGCAGCCGAGTGACCTGGACTAGCGGGAACCCGAGTCAGTTCTTC.

The chain combines TRBV2 with TRBJ2-1, with 9 bases matching TRBD2. The CDR3 has 18 residues. CDR1 SNHLY and CDR2 FYNNEI come from the germline V gene. The junction had 11 bases not matched to a gene; V was cut back by 3 bases and J by 2 bases. The CDR3 DNA reads as TGTGCCAGCAGTGATGGTCCGGCTAGCGGGGTTACCTACAATGAGCAGTTCTTC. Protein product: CASSDGPASGVTYNEQFF.

For this clone: The identical CDR3 is also encoded by other nucleotide sequences in the sample. The rearrangement uses TRBV27 and TRBJ1-1; possibly TRBD1 for D (6 bases). Trimming cost V 3 bases and J 0 bases, with 8 bases left between them. Per the germline V gene, CDR1 is MNHEY and CDR2 is SMNVEV (reference sequence). This CDR3 has 14 amino acids. CDR3 in DNA: TGTGCCAGCAGTTTGGGGGGGCTGAACACTGAAGCTTTCTTT. It specifies CASSLGGLNTEAFF.

V is TRBV7-2 and J is TRBJ2-1; 10 bases match TRBD2. The germline CDR1 and CDR2 sequences are SGHTA and FQGNSA. V shed 5 bases and J 2 bases; nucleotides not matched to a gene: 9. The CDR3 runs to 17 residues. The CDR3 loop reads CASSDKTLAGAYNEQFF. The CDR3 DNA reads as TGTGCCAGCAGCGACAAGACCCTAGCGGGAGCCTACAATGAGCAGTTCTTC.